The sample holds one count of the clone carrying this T cell receptor (beta chain). Its antigen is unknown. This entry comes from a study of blood T cells in healthy people across ages. Across the study: Through template switching, about one barcoded beta molecule was captured per two T cells, as measured in model experiments.

V was cut by 5 bases and J by 6 bases, with 12 bases left in between. The CDR3 contains 13 residues. Primed by a sample-barcoded 5' primer and a J-beta primer mix, a second PCR proceeded for about 6 to 11 cycles. TCRdb redid the calling of the 5' RACE reads with MiXCR, one entry per CDR3 protein. The sample records 2 million or so distinct CDR3 sequences, around 50% being singletons. Study-wide results and limits: Since the PBMCs were unsorted, naive and antigen-experienced cells could not be conclusively compared. Naive T cell percentage and TCR beta diversity correlated strongly. Both naive CD4+ cell counts and diversity were greater in long-lived donors than in aged donors.

The rearrangement uses TRBV12-3 or TRBV12-4 and TRBJ2-3, with D perhaps assigned TRBD1 or TRBD2 (5 bases each). The receptor was derived from a woman aged 40 to 50 in good health. Sequenced input: blood. CDR3 nucleotides: TGTGCCAGCAGTAGAGGCAGGGAGGATACGCAGTATTTT. Translation gives CASSRGREDTQYF.